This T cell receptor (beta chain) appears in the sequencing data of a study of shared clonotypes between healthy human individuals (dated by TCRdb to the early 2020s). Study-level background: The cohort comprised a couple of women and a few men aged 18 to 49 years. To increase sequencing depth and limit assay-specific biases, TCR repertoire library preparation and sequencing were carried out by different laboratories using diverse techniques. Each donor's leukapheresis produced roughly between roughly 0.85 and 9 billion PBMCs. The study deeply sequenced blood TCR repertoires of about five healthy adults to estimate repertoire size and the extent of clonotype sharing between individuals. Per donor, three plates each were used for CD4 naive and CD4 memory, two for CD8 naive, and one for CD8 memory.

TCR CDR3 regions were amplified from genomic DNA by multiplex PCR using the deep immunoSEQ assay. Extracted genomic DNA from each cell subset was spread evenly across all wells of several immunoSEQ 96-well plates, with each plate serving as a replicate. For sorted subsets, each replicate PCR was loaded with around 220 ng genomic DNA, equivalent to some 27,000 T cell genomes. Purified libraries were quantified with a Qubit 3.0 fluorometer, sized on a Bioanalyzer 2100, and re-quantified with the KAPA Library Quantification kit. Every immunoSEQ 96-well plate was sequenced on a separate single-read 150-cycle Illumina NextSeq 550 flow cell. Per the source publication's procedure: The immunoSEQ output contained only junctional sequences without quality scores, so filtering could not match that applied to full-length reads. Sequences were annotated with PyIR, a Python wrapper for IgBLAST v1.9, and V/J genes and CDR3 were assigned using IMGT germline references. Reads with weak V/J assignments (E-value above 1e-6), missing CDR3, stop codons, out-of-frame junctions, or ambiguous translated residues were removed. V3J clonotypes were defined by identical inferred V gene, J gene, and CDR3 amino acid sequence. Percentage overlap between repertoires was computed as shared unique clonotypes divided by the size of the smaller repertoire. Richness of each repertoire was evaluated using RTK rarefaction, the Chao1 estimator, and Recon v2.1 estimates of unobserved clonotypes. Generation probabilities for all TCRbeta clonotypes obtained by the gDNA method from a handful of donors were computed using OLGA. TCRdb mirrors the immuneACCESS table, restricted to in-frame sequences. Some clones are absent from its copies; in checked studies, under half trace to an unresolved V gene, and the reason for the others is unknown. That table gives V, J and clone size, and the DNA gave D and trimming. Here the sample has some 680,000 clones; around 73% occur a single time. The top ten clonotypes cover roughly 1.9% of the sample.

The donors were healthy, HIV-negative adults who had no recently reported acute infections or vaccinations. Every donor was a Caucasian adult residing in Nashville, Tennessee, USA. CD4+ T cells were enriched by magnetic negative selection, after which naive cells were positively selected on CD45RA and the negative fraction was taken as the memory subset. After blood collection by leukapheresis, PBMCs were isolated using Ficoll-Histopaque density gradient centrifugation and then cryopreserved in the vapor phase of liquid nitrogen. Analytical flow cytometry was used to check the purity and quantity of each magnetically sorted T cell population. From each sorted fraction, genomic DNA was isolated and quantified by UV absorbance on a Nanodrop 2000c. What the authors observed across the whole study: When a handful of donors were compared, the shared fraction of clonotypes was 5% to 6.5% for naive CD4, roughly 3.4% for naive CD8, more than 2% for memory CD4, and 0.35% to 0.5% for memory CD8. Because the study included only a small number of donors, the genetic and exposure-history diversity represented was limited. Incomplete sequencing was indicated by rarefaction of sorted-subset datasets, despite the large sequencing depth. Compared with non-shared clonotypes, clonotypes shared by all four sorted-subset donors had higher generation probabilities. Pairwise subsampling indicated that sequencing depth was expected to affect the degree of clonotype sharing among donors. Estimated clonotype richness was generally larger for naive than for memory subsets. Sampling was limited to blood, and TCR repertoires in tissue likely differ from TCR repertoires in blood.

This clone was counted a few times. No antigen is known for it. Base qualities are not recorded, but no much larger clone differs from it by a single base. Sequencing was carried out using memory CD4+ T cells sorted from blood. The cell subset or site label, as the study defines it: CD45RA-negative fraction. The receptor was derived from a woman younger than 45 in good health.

The sequence in DNA is TGCAGCGCAGTCACGGGAGGAGAGACCCAGTACTTC. It encodes CSAVTGGETQYF. This sequence uses TRBV29-1 and TRBJ2-5, with 7 middle bases fitting TRBD2. V is cut back by 7 bases and J by 4 bases, with 6 bases in the junction unmatched. The CDR3 sequence holds 12 residues, the cysteine and phenylalanine included. The entry retains the CDR3 DNA only, 36 bases that are in frame from base 1. Taken from the germline V gene, the CDR1 and CDR2 loops are SQVTM and ANQGSEA.